A selection of T cell receptor beta chains follows, all from one sample in a study of shared clonotypes between healthy human individuals. Clones were read by immunoSEQ multiplex PCR, and TCRdb kept only the in-frame ones, dropping some. The sample records approximately 2,000,000 clones, roughly 93% being singletons. Sequencing used naive CD8+ T cells from PBMCs. The receptor set was obtained from a man in his late teens or twenties in good health. Some clones in this sample may be carry-over from other donors' samples. CDR3s include the opening cysteine and the closing phenylalanine or tryptophan.

TRBJ1-2 | TRBV5-5 | CASSPRGVTTNYGYTF
TRBJ2-7 | TRBV28 | CASRGTFEQYF
TRBJ1-1 | TRBV7-9 | CASSPTLHSNTEAFF
TRBJ2-1 | TRBV9 | CASSVLGTSGRNEQFF
TRBJ1-1 | TRBV7-2 | CASSWNQAEAFF
TRBJ2-7 | TRBV27 | CASSWGAVVYEQYF
TRBJ1-5 | TRBV28 | CASSFRGRDQPQHF
TRBJ2-7 | TRBV5-1 | CASSSWAHSYEQYF
TRBJ2-1 | TRBV6-5 | CASSQLLTSFNEQFF
TRBJ1-5 | TRBV2 | CASSEVGGNQPQHF
TRBJ1-2 | TRBV5-1 | CASSLEGRASPGGYTF
TRBJ2-2 | TRBV7-9 | CASSGEGRELFF
TRBJ2-1 | TRBV27 | CARSIGQGARKGEQFF
TRBJ1-5 | TRBV28 | CASTLLGEGQPQHF
TRBJ2-5 | TRBV11-2 | CASSFPNGGRETQYF
TRBJ2-7 | TRBV7-2 | CASSLFRGQEQYF
TRBJ2-1 | TRBV4-1 | CASSPSSGRIYEQFF
TRBJ2-2 | TRBV7-7 | CASSLGSDFWTGELFF
TRBJ2-3 | TRBV11-2 | CASSLPQGLFSKTDTQYF
TRBJ2-5 | TRBV29-1 | CSVEWGFQETQYF
TRBJ2-7 | TRBV14 | CASSHLPKGSSYEQYF
TRBJ2-7 | TRBV27 | CASSLSIAGGPEQYF
TRBJ2-7 | TRBV4-1 | CASSQAAQATYEQYF
TRBJ2-2 | TRBV7-9 | CASTARSSQGTPNTGELFF
TRBJ2-1 | TRBV15 | CATSRVEERENRRNEQFF
TRBJ2-7 | TRBV6-6 | CASSYRIPPYEQYF
TRBJ1-1 | TRBV6-1 | CASLGAPEAFF
TRBJ1-5 | TRBV7-9 | CASSFGGANQPQHF
TRBJ2-1 | TRBV27 | CASSLSGQFREFF
TRBJ2-3 | TRBV11-2 | CASSLMGLAEWADTQYF
TRBJ2-1 | TRBV7-3 | CASSLIRGQRNEQFF
TRBJ2-7 | TRBV27 | CASSQGMTYEQYF
TRBJ2-7 | TRBV7-9 | CASSLVDSSYEQYF
TRBJ2-1 | TRBV29-1 | CSVDTAGGYNEQFF
TRBJ1-2 | TRBV5-1 | CASSPAGTGGAFGGYTF
TRBJ2-7 | TRBV27 | CASSPNAHEQYF
TRBJ2-7 | TRBV11-2 | CASSLGRFYEQYF